This T cell receptor beta chain comes out of a study of cytomegalovirus exposure and HLA in healthy donors. Overall study results and limits: Specific recognition of CMV antigens was confirmed in vitro for a few chains (all CMV-associated). An apparent linkage of common viral pathogens to several of the most significant clusters emerged in a later analysis.

Germline assignment: CDR1 SEHNR and CDR2 FQNEAQ (reference sequence). Trimming at V came to 5 bases and at J to 6 bases, leaving 6 bases not matched to a gene. The CDR3 sequence is 15 residues long. This clone appeared a few times. No antigen is known for it. Researchers ran the PCR with 60 Vbeta and 13 Jbeta primers. Clones were sequenced by immunoSEQ multiplex PCR, and TCRdb holds only the in-frame ones, with some missing. Found here are about 86,000 clones, around 70% of them singletons; the top ten hold more than 7%. The source is a man aged 55 to 70 in good health and CMV-seronegative. The specimen sequenced was PBMCs. The rearrangement links TRBV7-9 to TRBJ1-4; 10 positions match TRBD1. The CDR3 protein is CASSLGTGADEKLFF. For the CDR3, the DNA is TGTGCCAGCAGCCTGGGGACAGGGGCGGATGAAAAACTGTTTTTT.